This TCR beta chain was observed in a study of OX40 agonist ivuxolimab in advanced cancers. Turning to the study itself: Dose-escalation patients' cancers were hepatocellular carcinoma, melanoma, renal cell or head and neck cancer. Previous treatment with anti-PD-1, anti-PD-L1 or anti-CTLA-4 therapy was allowed; less than 45% had received some. Findings and caveats of the study: Low clonal expansion, among the lowest seen, marked partial responders at 0.1-3.0 mg/kg. Average numbers of expanded clones were greater in CD8+ T cells than in CD4+.

V gave up 1 base and J gave up 3 bases; unmatched junction bases: 6. Germline CDR1 is SQVTM and CDR2 is ANQGSEA. CDR3 length: 15 amino acids. A word on this clone: Its specificity is unknown.

Assay: immunoSEQ multiplex PCR; the TCRdb copy retains only in-frame clones and omits some. The sample shows some 90,000 clones, around 86% of them seen only once. The sequences come from CD4+ or CD8+ T cells sorted from blood, collected in a trial of the OX40 agonist ivuxolimab. This TCR was sampled from an adult with an advanced solid tumor such as melanoma, head and neck, liver or kidney cancer. The chain employs TRBV29-1 and TRBJ1-3; 7 nucleotides line up with TRBD1. This chain's CDR3 is CSVEGGTDVGNTIYF. The DNA of the CDR3 is TGCAGCGTTGAAGGGGGGACAGACGTTGGAAACACCATATATTTT.